The 5 T cell receptor beta chains given below trace back to one sample, sequenced in a study of T cell repertoires in cytomegalovirus infection. From the reads, TCRdb called clonotypes with MiXCR, one entry per CDR3 protein. The data contain some 7,600 distinct CDR3 sequences, about 49% of them seen just once; the ten biggest clones take up about 69%. Their antigens remain unidentified. The material sequenced was PBMCs, sequenced either directly or after in vitro stimulation (not recorded which). The receptors here all came from a human donor in good health (CMV status not recorded). Some clones in this sample may be carry-over from other donors' samples.

The chain combines TRBV11-2 with TRBJ2-2; 9 nucleotides agree with TRBD1. The V and J ends lost 8 bases and 4 bases, in that order; junction bases with no gene match: 8. CDR1 and CDR2 (germline): SGHAT, FQNNGV. The CDR3 runs to 15 residues. For the CDR3, the DNA is TGTGCCAGCGGATACAGGGGGCGCAGCACCGGGGAGCTGTTTTTT. Translation gives CASGYRGRSTGELFF.

The chain links TRBV12-3 or TRBV12-4 to TRBJ1-1; the D gene is possibly TRBD1 (6 bases). The V end lost 6 bases, the J end lost 11 bases, and 28 bases lay between the germline ends. This CDR3 has 16 residues. The CDR3 protein is CASSLRVTKQGTDAFF. The CDR3 DNA reads TGTGCCAGCAGCCTCAGGGTTACCAAACAGGGCACGGACGCTTTCTTT.

V usage is TRBV10-2 and J usage is TRBJ2-1; the D gene is possibly TRBD1 (5 bases). Trimming cost V 7 bases and J 16 bases, with 14 bases left between them. Germline V gives CDR1 WSHSY, CDR2 SAAADI. CDR3 length: 10 amino acids. CDR3 in amino acids: CASMDNENFF. The CDR3 coding sequence is TGCGCCAGCATGGACAATGAGAATTTCTTC.

This clonotype showed up just a few times. This chain connects TRBV20-1 to TRBJ1-1; 7 bases fit TRBD1. The J segment lost 4 bases and the V segment lost 3 bases, leaving 8 bases of the junction unmatched. Germline V CDR1 and CDR2: DFQATT, SNEGSKA (reference sequence). CDR3 length: 14 residues. The CDR3 protein is CSASYEGAGTEAFF. CDR3 sequence (DNA): TGCAGTGCTAGTTACGAGGGGGCGGGCACTGAAGCTTTCTTT.

To note about this clonotype: An end of the junction does not agree with germline; a read error may underlie this. This chain uses TRBV27 with TRBJ1-5; no definite D call. CDR1 is MNHEY and CDR2 is SMNVEV in the germline V gene (reference sequence). This CDR3 is built from 13 residues. CDR3 coding DNA: TGTGCCAGCATTGCCGGGTCTGGGCAGCCCCATCATTTT. This translates into CASIAGSGQPHHF.